The 13 T cell receptor beta chains listed next were all sequenced from one sample in a study of immune evolution from preneoplasia to lung adenocarcinoma. Data came from immunoSEQ multiplex PCR; TCRdb stores just in-frame clones and leaves some out. In the table there are approximately 2,500 clones, around 80% of which are singletons. Input material: FFPE adjacent normal lung tissue. All receptors derive from a person aged 80 or over with lung adenocarcinoma.

This chain joins TRBV6-1 and TRBJ2-7, with a weak D call TRBD2 (6 bases). Germline V gene data show CDR1 as MNHNS and CDR2 as SASEGT. The V gene lost 2 bases and the J gene lost 6 bases, with 11 bases spanning the gap. The CDR3 is made up of 13 amino acids. CDR3 region: CASSESQRVEQYF. The CDR3 coding sequence is TGTGCCAGCAGTGAATCCCAGCGGGTCGAGCAGTACTTC.

The chain combines TRBV7-9 with TRBJ1-2; D gene uncertain. V lost 5 bases and J 7 bases, leaving 11 bases between the germline ends. Germline V CDR1 and CDR2: SEHNR, FQNEAQ (reference sequence). The CDR3 loop spans 12 amino acids. Written as DNA, the CDR3 is TGTGCCAGCAGCCGATTTTCGGGTGGCTACACCTTC. It codes for CASSRFSGGYTF. The whole variable domain, filled in from reference TRBV7-9 and TRBJ1-2, reads DTGVSQNPRHKITKRGQNVTFRCDPISEHNRLYWYRQTLGQGPEFLTYFQNEAQLEKSRLLSDRFSAERPKGSFSTLEIQRTEQGDSAMYLCASSRFSGGYTFGSGTRLTVV.

The V call is TRBV28, the J call TRBJ1-1; weak D call: TRBD1 (6 bases). Germline V lookup: CDR1 MDHEN, CDR2 SYDVKM. There are 16 residues in the CDR3. V was clipped by 6 bases and J by 1 base, with 18 bases between them. The DNA for the CDR3 is TGTGCCAGCAGGGCTCCGGGACAACCAAAGAACACTGAAGCTTTCTTT. This encodes CASRAPGQPKNTEAFF.

The chain carries TRBV6-5 and TRBJ1-5; possible D gene TRBD1, 6 bases. The V end lost 0 bases, the J end lost 2 bases, and 8 bases lay between the germline ends. Germline V gene sequence: CDR1 MNHEY, CDR2 SVGAGI. The CDR3 covers 15 residues. The CDR3 DNA sequence: TGTGCCAGCAGTTACTCGAGGGGGGGCAATCAGCCCCAGCATTTT. It yields the protein CASSYSRGGNQPQHF.

This chain uses TRBV2 with TRBJ1-2; 7 bases line up with TRBD1. The CDR3 contains 14 residues. Germline V gene sequence: CDR1 SNHLY, CDR2 FYNNEI. Losses at the gene ends were 2 bases for V and 6 bases for J; bases not matched to a gene: 6. The CDR3 here is CASSEYGQGDGYTF. The CDR3 bases are TGTGCCAGCAGTGAATATGGCCAGGGGGATGGCTACACCTTC.

The J gene is TRBJ1-5, the V gene TRBV19; TRBD1 matches 9 bases. Germline-derived CDR1 and CDR2 are LNHDA and SQIVND (reference sequence). CDR3 length: 15 amino acids. The J segment lost 7 bases and the V segment lost 6 bases, leaving 10 bases of the junction unmatched. The CDR3 region has the DNA TGTGCCAGTAGCGTCGACAGGGGGGCGAGACAGCCCCAGCATTTT. This codes for CASSVDRGARQPQHF.

The chain carries TRBV5-1 and TRBJ2-3; 12 nucleotides match TRBD2. Germline V gives CDR1 SGHRS, CDR2 YFSETQ. V shed 5 bases, J shed 2 bases, and the junction held 3 bases outside the gene matches. This CDR3 has 15 residues. DNA for the CDR3: TGCGCCAGCAGTCCTAGCGGGAGGGCCACAGATACGCAGTATTTT. Its protein is CASSPSGRATDTQYF.

The chain uses TRBV5-8 and TRBJ1-1, with 8 bases that match TRBD1. Germline CDR1 is SGHTS and CDR2 is YDEGEE. The trim removed 0 bases at V and 5 bases at J, leaving 3 bases unmatched. The CDR3 sequence is 14 residues long. CDR3 in DNA: TGTGCCAGCAGCTTGGGCAGGGGGCTTACTGAAGCTTTCTTT. As protein: CASSLGRGLTEAFF. Together with reference TRBV5-8 and TRBJ1-1, the CDR3 gives the full variable domain: EAGVTQSPTHLIKTRGQQATLRCSPISGHTSVYWYQQALGLGLQFLLWYDEGEERNRGNFPPRFSGRQFPNYSSELNVNALELEDSALYLCASSLGRGLTEAFFGQGTRLTVV.

The rearrangement joins TRBV7-2 to TRBJ2-2; D uncertain. This CDR3 comprises 15 residues. Between the trimmed V and J ends, which lost 2 bases and 1 base, there was a span of 8 bases. Germline-derived CDR1 and CDR2 are SGHTA and FQGNSA. The CDR3 DNA follows: TGTGCCAGCAGCTTAAGACTGCTGAACACCGGGGAGCTGTTTTTT. It specifies CASSLRLLNTGELFF.

The table lists this clone with a count of one. This chain joins TRBV7-2 and TRBJ1-2; a weak D match, TRBD1 (5 bases). The CDR3 has 14 residues. Trimming stripped 5 bases from V and 3 bases from J, with 13 bases between. Germline-derived CDR1 and CDR2 are SGHTA and FQGNSA. CDR3 bases: TGTGCCAGCAGCACAACCTGGGACGACTATGGCTACACCTTC. Translating gives CASSTTWDDYGYTF. Drawing the rest from reference TRBV7-2 and TRBJ1-2, the complete variable domain is GAGVSQSPSNKVTEKGKDVELRCDPISGHTALYWYRQSLGQGLEFLIYFQGNSAPDKSGLPSDRFSAERTGGSVSTLTIQRTQQEDSAVYLCASSTTWDDYGYTFGSGTRLTVV.

This CDR3 is CASSFGDRDNEKLFF. The CDR3 bases are TGTGCCAGCAGCTTCGGGGACAGAGATAATGAAAAACTGTTTTTT. This rearrangement joins TRBV7-9 to TRBJ1-4; 7 bases line up with TRBD1. In germline, CDR1 is SEHNR, CDR2 FQNEAQ (reference sequence). The CDR3 loop spans 15 amino acids. The J segment lost 4 bases and the V segment lost 3 bases, leaving 5 bases of the junction unmatched.

The J gene is TRBJ2-7, the V gene TRBV18; D ambiguous. This CDR3 is 14 amino acids long. Trimming left V 2 bases short and J 2 bases short, with 10 bases between. From germline, CDR1 is KGHSH and CDR2 LQKENI. CDR3 in amino acids: CASSPSTPPYEQYF. DNA of the CDR3: TGTGCCAGCTCACCATCCACCCCCCCCTACGAGCAGTACTTC.

The J gene is TRBJ2-5, the V gene TRBV5-4; no clear D gene. The CDR3 has 15 residues. V lost 5 bases, J lost 1 base, and 15 bases lay in between. CDR1 is SGHNT, CDR2 YYREEE, per germline (reference sequence). This CDR3 reads CASSDARNPQETQYF. In DNA form, the CDR3 reads TGTGCCAGCAGTGATGCTCGAAACCCCCAAGAGACCCAGTACTTC.